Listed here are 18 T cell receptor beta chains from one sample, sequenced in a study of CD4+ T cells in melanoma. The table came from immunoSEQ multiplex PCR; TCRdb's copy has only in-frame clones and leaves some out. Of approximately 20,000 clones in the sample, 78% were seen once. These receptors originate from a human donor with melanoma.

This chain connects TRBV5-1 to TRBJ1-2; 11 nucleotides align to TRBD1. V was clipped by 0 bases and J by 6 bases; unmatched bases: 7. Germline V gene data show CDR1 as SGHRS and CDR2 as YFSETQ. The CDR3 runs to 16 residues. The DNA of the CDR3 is TGCGCCAGCAGCTTGGGGGGGACAGGGGGAACAAATGGCTACACCTTC. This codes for CASSLGGTGGTNGYTF.

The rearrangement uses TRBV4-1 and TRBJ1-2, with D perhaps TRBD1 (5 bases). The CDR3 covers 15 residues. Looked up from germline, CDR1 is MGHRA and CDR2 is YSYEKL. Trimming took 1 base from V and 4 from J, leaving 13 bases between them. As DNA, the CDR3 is TGCGCCAGCAGCCAAGTGGGGGAGGGGAGCTATGGCTACACCTTC. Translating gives CASSQVGEGSYGYTF.

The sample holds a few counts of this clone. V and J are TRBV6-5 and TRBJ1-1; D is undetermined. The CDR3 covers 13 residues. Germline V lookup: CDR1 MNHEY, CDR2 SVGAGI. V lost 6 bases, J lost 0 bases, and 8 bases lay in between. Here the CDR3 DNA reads TGTGCCAGCAGACCACTTATGAACACTGAAGCTTTCTTT. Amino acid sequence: CASRPLMNTEAFF.

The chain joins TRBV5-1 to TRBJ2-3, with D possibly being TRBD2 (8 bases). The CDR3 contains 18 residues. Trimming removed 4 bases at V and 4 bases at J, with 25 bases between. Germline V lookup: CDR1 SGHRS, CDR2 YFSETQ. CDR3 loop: CASSIKYTGTRGPDTQYF. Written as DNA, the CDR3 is TGCGCCAGCAGCATAAAGTACACCGGGACTAGGGGGCCAGATACGCAGTATTTT.

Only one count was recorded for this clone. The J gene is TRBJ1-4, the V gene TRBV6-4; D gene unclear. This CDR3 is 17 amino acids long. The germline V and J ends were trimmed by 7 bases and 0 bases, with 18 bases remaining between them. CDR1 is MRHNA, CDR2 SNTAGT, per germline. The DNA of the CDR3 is TGTGCCAGCACTCCCGTCGCGCAATTTGCAACTAATGAAAAACTGTTTTTT. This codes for CASTPVAQFATNEKLFF.

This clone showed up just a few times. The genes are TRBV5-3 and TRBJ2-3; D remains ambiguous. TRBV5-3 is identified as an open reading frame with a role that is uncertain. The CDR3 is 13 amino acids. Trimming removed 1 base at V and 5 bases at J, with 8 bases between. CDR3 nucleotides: TGTGCCAGAAGCTTGCTGCTTGGAGATACGCAGTATTTT. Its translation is CARSLLLGDTQYF.

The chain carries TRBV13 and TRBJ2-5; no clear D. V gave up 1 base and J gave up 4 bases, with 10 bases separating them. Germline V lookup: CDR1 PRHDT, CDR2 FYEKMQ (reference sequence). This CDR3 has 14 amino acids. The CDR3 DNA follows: TGTGCCAGCAGCTTAGAGGTGGAGCGAGAGACCCAGTACTTC. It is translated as CASSLEVERETQYF.

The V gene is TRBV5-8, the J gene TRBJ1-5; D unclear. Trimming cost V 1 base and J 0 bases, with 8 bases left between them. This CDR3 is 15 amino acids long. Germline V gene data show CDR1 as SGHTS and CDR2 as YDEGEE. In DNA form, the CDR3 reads TGTGCCAGCAGCTTGTCAGATTATAGCAATCAGCCCCAGCATTTT. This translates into CASSLSDYSNQPQHF.

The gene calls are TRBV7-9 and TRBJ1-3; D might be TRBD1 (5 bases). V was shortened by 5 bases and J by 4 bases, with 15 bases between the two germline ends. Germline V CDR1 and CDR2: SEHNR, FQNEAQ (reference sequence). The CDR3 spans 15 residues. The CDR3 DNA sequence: TGTGCCAGCAGCAGTCCACGGGACGGGGGAAACACCATATATTTT. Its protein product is CASSSPRDGGNTIYF.

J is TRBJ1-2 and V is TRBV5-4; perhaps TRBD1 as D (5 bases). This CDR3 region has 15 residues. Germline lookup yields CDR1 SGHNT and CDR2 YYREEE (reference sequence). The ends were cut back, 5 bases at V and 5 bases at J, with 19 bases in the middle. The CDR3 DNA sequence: TGTGCCAGCAGTGGGAGACAGTGGGCTGTTTATGGCTACACCTTC. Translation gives CASSGRQWAVYGYTF.

CDR3 residues: CASSPVAANTEAFF. The CDR3 nucleotides read TGTGCCAGCAGCCCCGTCGCAGCGAACACTGAAGCTTTCTTT. The V and J genes are TRBV6-5 and TRBJ1-1, with D uncertain. Between the trimmed V and J ends, which lost 6 bases and 1 base, there was a span of 12 bases. This CDR3 has 14 residues. Germline CDR1 is MNHEY and CDR2 is SVGAGI.

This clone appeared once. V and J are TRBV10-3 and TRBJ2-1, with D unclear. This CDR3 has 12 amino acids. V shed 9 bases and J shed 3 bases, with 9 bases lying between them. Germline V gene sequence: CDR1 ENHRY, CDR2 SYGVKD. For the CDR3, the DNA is TGTGCCATTGCCAGAGTCTACAATGAGCAGTTCTTC. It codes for CAIARVYNEQFF.

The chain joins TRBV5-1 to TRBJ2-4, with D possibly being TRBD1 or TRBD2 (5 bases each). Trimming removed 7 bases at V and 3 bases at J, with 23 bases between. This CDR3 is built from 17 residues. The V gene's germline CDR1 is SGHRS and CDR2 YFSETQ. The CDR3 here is CASHRGGAGNGKNIQYF. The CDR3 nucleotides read TGCGCCAGCCACCGGGGCGGTGCAGGGAACGGCAAAAACATTCAGTACTTC.

CDR3 protein: CASSLALGGKLFF. CDR3 sequence (DNA): TGTGCCAGCAGCTTAGCGCTGGGCGGGAAACTGTTTTTT. This sequence joins TRBV7-2 and TRBJ1-4; no reliable D call. The CDR3 spans 13 residues. V was clipped by 0 bases and J by 11 bases, with 10 bases between them. Germline loops: CDR1 SGHTA, CDR2 FQGNSA.

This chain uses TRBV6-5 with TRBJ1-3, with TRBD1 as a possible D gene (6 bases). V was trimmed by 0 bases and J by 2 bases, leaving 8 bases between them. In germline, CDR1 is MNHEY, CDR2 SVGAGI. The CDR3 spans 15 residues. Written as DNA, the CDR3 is TGTGCCAGCAGTTACTCAGGGGGTCCTGGAAACACCATATATTTT. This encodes CASSYSGGPGNTIYF.

As DNA, the CDR3 is TGTGCCAGCAGCAGGGACAGGTCCTTCTCCTACGAGCAGTACTTC. Translation gives CASSRDRSFSYEQYF. The chain is built from TRBV5-5 and TRBJ2-7; 8 bases agree with TRBD1. This CDR3 has 15 residues. V trimming: 4 bases; J trimming: 0 bases; junction bases outside the gene matches: 6. CDR1 SGHKS and CDR2 YYEKEE come from the germline V gene (reference sequence).

The CDR3 protein is CATSRDRRAAVDYGYTF. The DNA of the CDR3 is TGTGCCACCAGCAGAGATCGGCGTGCAGCCGTAGACTATGGCTACACCTTC. V is TRBV15 and J is TRBJ1-2; unclear D gene. Germline V gene data show CDR1 as LNHNV and CDR2 as YYDKDF (reference sequence). CDR3 length equals 17 residues. V lost 0 bases and J lost 3, with 17 bases in between.

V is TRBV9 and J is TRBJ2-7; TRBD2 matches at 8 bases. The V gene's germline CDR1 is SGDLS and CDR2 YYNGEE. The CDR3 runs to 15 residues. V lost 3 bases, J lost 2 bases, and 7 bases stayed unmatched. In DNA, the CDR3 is TGTGCCAGCAGCGAGAGGGGACTAGACGCCTACGAGCAGTACTTC. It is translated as CASSERGLDAYEQYF.